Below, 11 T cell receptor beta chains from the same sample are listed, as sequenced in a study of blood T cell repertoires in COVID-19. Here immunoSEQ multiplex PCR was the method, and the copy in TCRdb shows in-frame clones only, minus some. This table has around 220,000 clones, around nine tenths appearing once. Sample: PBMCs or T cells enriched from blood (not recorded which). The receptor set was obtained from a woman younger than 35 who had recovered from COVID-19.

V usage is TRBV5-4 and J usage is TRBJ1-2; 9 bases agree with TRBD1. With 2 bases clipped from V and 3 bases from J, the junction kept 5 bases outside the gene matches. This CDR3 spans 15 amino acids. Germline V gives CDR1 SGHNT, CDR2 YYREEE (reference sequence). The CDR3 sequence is CASSFPTGGDYGYTF. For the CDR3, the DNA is TGTGCCAGCAGCTTTCCGACAGGGGGTGACTATGGCTACACCTTC.

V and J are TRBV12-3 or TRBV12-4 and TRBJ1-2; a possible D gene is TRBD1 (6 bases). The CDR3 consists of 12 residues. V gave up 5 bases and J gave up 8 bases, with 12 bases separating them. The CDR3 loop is CASSQQGSGYTF. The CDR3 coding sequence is TGTGCCAGCAGTCAGCAGGGGAGCGGCTACACCTTC.

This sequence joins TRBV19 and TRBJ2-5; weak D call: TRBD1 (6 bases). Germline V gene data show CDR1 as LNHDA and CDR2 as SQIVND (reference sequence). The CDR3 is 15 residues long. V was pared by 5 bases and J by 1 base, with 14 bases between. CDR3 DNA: TGTGCCAGTAGTGGCTCGGACAGCCTCCAAGAGACCCAGTACTTC. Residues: CASSGSDSLQETQYF.

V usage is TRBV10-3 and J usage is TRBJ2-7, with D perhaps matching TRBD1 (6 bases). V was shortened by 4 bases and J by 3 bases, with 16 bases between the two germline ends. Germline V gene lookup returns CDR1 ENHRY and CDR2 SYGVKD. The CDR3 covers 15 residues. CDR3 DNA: TGTGCCATCAGTGGACGGTCGGGACAAAACTACGAGCAGTACTTC. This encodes CAISGRSGQNYEQYF.

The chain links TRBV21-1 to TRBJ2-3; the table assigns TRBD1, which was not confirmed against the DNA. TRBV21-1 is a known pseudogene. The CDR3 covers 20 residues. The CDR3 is CASSPRFWGDRGRNTDTQYF. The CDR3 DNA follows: TGTGCCAGCAGCCCAAGGTTTTGGGGGGACAGGGGTCGGAACACAGATACGCAGTATTTT.

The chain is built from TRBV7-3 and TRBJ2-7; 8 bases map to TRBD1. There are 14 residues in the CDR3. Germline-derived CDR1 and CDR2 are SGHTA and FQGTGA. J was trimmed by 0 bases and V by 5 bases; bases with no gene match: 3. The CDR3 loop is CASSVTGDSYEQYF. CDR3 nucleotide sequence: TGTGCCAGCAGCGTGACAGGGGACTCCTACGAGCAGTACTTC.

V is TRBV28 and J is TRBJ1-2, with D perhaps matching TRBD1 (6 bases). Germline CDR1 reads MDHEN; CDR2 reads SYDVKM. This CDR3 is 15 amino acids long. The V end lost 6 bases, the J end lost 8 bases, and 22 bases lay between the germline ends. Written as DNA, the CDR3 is TGTGCCAGCAGCAGCATACCCAGGGGAGTGGGGGGCTACACCTTC. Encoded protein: CASSSIPRGVGGYTF.

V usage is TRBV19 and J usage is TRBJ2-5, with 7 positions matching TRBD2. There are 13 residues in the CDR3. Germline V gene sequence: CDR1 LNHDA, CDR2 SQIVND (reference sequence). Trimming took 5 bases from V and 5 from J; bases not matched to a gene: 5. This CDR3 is CASSRTRDETQYF. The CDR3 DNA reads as TGTGCCAGTAGTCGGACTAGAGATGAGACCCAGTACTTC.

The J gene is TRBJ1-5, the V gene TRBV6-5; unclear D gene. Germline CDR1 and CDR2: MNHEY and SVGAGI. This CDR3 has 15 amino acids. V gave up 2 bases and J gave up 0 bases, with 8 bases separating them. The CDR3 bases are TGTGCCAGCAGTTACCGACGGGATAGCAATCAGCCCCAGCATTTT. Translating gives CASSYRRDSNQPQHF.

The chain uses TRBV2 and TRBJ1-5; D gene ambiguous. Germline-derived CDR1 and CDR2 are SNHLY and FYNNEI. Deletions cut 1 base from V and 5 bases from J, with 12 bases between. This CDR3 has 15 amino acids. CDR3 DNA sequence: TGTGCCAGCAGTGAAGGTAAAGCGGAGGATCAGCCCCAGCATTTT. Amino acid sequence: CASSEGKAEDQPQHF.

The DNA for the CDR3 is TGCGCCAGCATGCCCACATCGGGGGCCAACGTCCTGACTTTC. This gives the protein CASMPTSGANVLTF. The genes are TRBV5-1 and TRBJ2-6; D unclear. Germline assignment: CDR1 SGHRS and CDR2 YFSETQ. Trimming took off 6 bases at V and 4 bases at J, with 11 bases between the two ends. There are 14 residues in the CDR3.